The 20 T cell receptor beta chains in this list originate from one sample, sequenced in a study of radiotherapy plus CTLA-4 blockade in lung cancer. This table comes from immunoSEQ multiplex PCR, and its TCRdb copy is limited to in-frame clones, with some not included. The sample includes about 32,000 clones, 60% to 75% of them seen just once. This material consisted of peripheral blood, taken from a patient treated with radiotherapy plus ipilimumab. All receptors come from a human donor with non-small cell lung cancer who had stable disease on radiotherapy plus ipilimumab.

The CDR3 reads CASSSRSSGELFF. The CDR3 DNA reads as TGTGCCAGCAGCTCCCGTAGCTCCGGGGAGCTGTTTTTT. V and J are TRBV7-2 and TRBJ2-2; D call uncertain. Germline loops: CDR1 SGHTA, CDR2 FQGNSA. V dropped 4 bases and J dropped 6 bases, with 9 bases sitting between them. This CDR3 comprises 13 residues.

The chain carries TRBV11-2 and TRBJ2-5; 7 bases map to TRBD2. The CDR3 runs 16 residues. J gave up 5 bases and V 1 base, and 10 bases lay outside the gene matches. In germline, CDR1 is SGHAT, CDR2 FQNNGV. CDR3 in amino acids: CASSLGTRGRGETQYF. The CDR3, as DNA: TGTGCCAGCAGCTTAGGGACTAGGGGCCGGGGGGAGACCCAGTACTTC.

The genes are TRBV11-2 and TRBJ1-1; 7 bases are a match to TRBD1. The V and J ends lost 3 bases and 9 bases, in that order; junction bases with no gene match: 4. CDR3 length: 12 residues. Germline values: CDR1 SGHAT, CDR2 FQNNGV. The CDR3 region has the DNA TGTGCCAGCAGCTTCCTACAGGGGAAAGCTTTCTTT. Amino acids: CASSFLQGKAFF. The complete variable domain, with remaining parts taken from reference TRBV11-2 and TRBJ1-1, reads EAGVAQSPRYKIIEKRQSVAFWCNPISGHATLYWYQQILGQGPKLLIQFQNNGVVDDSQLPKDRFSAERLKGVDSTLKIQPAKLEDSAVYLCASSFLQGKAFFGQGTRLTVV.

This clone was counted a few times. This sequence joins TRBV19 and TRBJ1-4; D is undetermined. The germline gives CDR1 LNHDA, CDR2 SQIVND (reference sequence). The CDR3 spans 14 residues. Between the trimmed V and J ends, which lost 7 bases and 8 bases, there was a span of 17 bases. CDR3 amino acids: CASTEGREREKLFF. The CDR3 DNA reads as TGTGCCAGTACCGAAGGGAGGGAGCGGGAAAAACTGTTTTTT.

V usage is TRBV29-1 and J usage is TRBJ1-2; D not certain. The CDR3 runs 11 residues. V lost 7 bases to trimming and J lost 9 bases, with 15 bases between them. Germline lookup yields CDR1 SQVTM and CDR2 ANQGSEA. CDR3 region: CSESSLRRYTF. The CDR3 bases are TGCAGCGAAAGCTCGCTACGTCGCTACACCTTC.

V is TRBV30 and J is TRBJ1-5, with D tentatively TRBD1 (5 bases). Germline V CDR1 and CDR2: GTSNPN, SVGIG (reference sequence). CDR3 length equals 16 residues. Trimming took off 0 bases at V and 0 bases at J, with 12 bases between the two ends. This CDR3 reads CAWSVQGLYSNQPQHF. The CDR3 coding sequence is TGTGCCTGGAGTGTTCAGGGCTTGTATAGCAATCAGCCCCAGCATTTT. Full variable domain (outside the CDR3, taken from reference TRBV30 and TRBJ1-5): SQTIHQWPATLVQPVGSPLSLECTVEGTSNPNLYWYRQAAGRGLQLLFYSVGIGQISSEVPQNLSASRPQDRQFILSSKKLLLSDSGFYLCAWSVQGLYSNQPQHFGDGTRLSIL.

The chain couples TRBV20-1 to TRBJ1-5, with D possibly matching TRBD1 (5 bases). The V end was cut by 6 bases, the J end by 7 bases, with 10 bases between. The CDR3 extends over 11 amino acids. Germline V gene data show CDR1 as DFQATT and CDR2 as SNEGSKA (reference sequence). The CDR3 here is CSARRQQPQHF. Written as DNA, the CDR3 is TGCAGTGCGCGGAGACAGCAGCCCCAGCATTTT.

This chain uses TRBV20-1 with TRBJ1-1; maybe TRBD1 (6 bases). V lost 4 bases, J lost 6 bases, and 9 bases lay in between. This CDR3 has 11 amino acids. Germline assignment: CDR1 DFQATT and CDR2 SNEGSKA (reference sequence). The DNA of the CDR3 is TGCAGTGCTAAACAGGGTTCTGAAGCTTTCTTT. Translating it yields CSAKQGSEAFF.

The V call is TRBV19, the J call TRBJ1-2; a possible D gene is TRBD1 (6 bases). The CDR3 spans 15 residues. V lost 3 bases, J lost 5 bases, and 16 bases lay in between. The germline V gene has CDR1 LNHDA and CDR2 SQIVND (reference sequence). The CDR3 reads CASSIGGHVGYGYTF. For the CDR3, the DNA is TGTGCCAGTAGTATCGGGGGACACGTAGGGTATGGCTACACCTTC.

The CDR3 sequence: CASSVGGPAGDTQYF. Here the CDR3 DNA reads TGTGCCAGCAGCGTAGGCGGGCCGGCGGGAGATACGCAGTATTTT. The genes are TRBV9 and TRBJ2-3, with a possible D match to TRBD2 (5 bases). This CDR3 region has 15 residues. The germline V gene encodes CDR1 SGDLS and CDR2 YYNGEE. Deletions cut 0 bases from V and 5 bases from J, with 13 bases between.

The chain employs TRBV7-2 and TRBJ2-7; 9 bases align to TRBD1. The CDR3 consists of 16 residues. The J segment lost 3 bases and the V segment lost 5 bases, leaving 11 bases of the junction unmatched. CDR1 is SGHTA and CDR2 is FQGNSA in the germline V gene. The CDR3 DNA sequence: TGTGCCAGCAGCGAACCCGGGACAGGGTATTACTACGAGCAGTACTTC. Protein product: CASSEPGTGYYYEQYF.

By share of the sample, this clone is medium-sized (0.01 to 0.1%). This sequence joins TRBV11-2 and TRBJ2-7, with D perhaps TRBD2 (6 bases). CDR3 size: 14 residues. Germline CDR1 SGHAT, CDR2 FQNNGV. The V gene lost 4 bases and the J gene lost 1 base, with 11 bases spanning the gap. The CDR3 coding sequence is TGTGCCAGCAGCTGGGGACTGAGTTCCTACGAGCAGTACTTC. Protein product: CASSWGLSSYEQYF.

This clone showed up just a few times. CDR3 sequence: CASSDSWGGELFF. DNA of the CDR3: TGTGCCAGCAGTGACTCATGGGGAGGGGAGCTGTTTTTT. V gene TRBV6-4 combines with J gene TRBJ2-2; no definite D call. Germline-derived CDR1 and CDR2 are MRHNA and SNTAGT. This CDR3 is 13 amino acids long. The germline V and J ends were trimmed by 0 bases and 8 bases, with 7 bases remaining between them.

J is TRBJ2-1 and V is TRBV5-1, with 8 bases matching TRBD2. This CDR3 comprises 16 residues. J gave up 0 bases and V 0 bases, and 2 bases lay outside the gene matches. The V gene's germline CDR1 is SGHRS and CDR2 YFSETQ. In DNA, the CDR3 is TGCGCCAGCAGCTTGGTGGCGGGAGGCTCCTACAATGAGCAGTTCTTC. The encoded protein is CASSLVAGGSYNEQFF.

The chain recombines TRBV6-1 with TRBJ2-7; no firm D call. CDR3 length: 12 amino acids. The germline V and J ends were trimmed by 1 base and 2 bases, with 3 bases remaining between them. Germline values: CDR1 MNHNS, CDR2 SASEGT. DNA for the CDR3: TGTGCCAGCAGTGAAGGGACCTACGAGCAGTACTTC. It yields the protein CASSEGTYEQYF.

This rearrangement joins TRBV27 to TRBJ1-5; D unresolved. The V end was cut by 2 bases, the J end by 5 bases, with 10 bases between. The CDR3 extends over 14 amino acids. Germline values: CDR1 MNHEY, CDR2 SMNVEV (reference sequence). CDR3 in DNA: TGTGCCAGCAGTTTAAGGCCACGGGATCAGCCCCAGCATTTT. It encodes CASSLRPRDQPQHF.

This chain's CDR3 is CASSALKGGEQFF. CDR3 coding DNA: TGTGCCAGCAGTGCCCTCAAGGGCGGGGAGCAGTTCTTC. The chain employs TRBV6-1 and TRBJ2-1; perhaps TRBD2 as D (5 bases). The CDR3 is 13 amino acids. Germline V gives CDR1 MNHNS, CDR2 SASEGT. Deletions cut 4 bases from V and 10 bases from J, with 14 bases between.

The chain couples TRBV12-5 to TRBJ2-2; possible D gene TRBD2, 6 bases. Trimming removed 1 base at V and 7 bases at J, with 13 bases between. The CDR3 contains 15 residues. Germline V CDR1 and CDR2: LGHNT, FRNRAP. The CDR3 is CASGLAGLLGGELFF. Written as DNA, the CDR3 is TGTGCTAGTGGTTTGGCGGGACTTTTGGGCGGGGAGCTGTTTTTT.

As DNA, the CDR3 is TGTGCCAGTAGCCGACAGGGGGCTCTAGAGGGGGCTTTCTTT. This encodes CASSRQGALEGAFF. V is TRBV19 and J is TRBJ1-1; TRBD1 agrees at 10 bases. The junction had 12 bases not matched to a gene; V was cut back by 6 bases and J by 11 bases. CDR1 is LNHDA, CDR2 SQIVND, per germline (reference sequence). The CDR3 extends over 14 amino acids.

This clone came up once. This chain links TRBV4-1 with TRBJ2-7, with TRBD2 matching 12 bases. The CDR3 spans 17 residues. Germline trimming cut 1 base from V and 5 bases from J; bases unmatched to any gene: 9. Germline-derived CDR1 and CDR2 are MGHRA and YSYEKL. CDR3 sequence: CASSQAIRPSGRDEQYF. CDR3 in DNA: TGCGCCAGCAGCCAAGCTATCCGGCCTAGCGGGAGGGACGAGCAGTACTTC.